This record looks at one T cell receptor beta chain sequence and its context. Its specificity is not known. This specimen comes from a study of T-cell reconstitution after alpha-beta-depleted transplantation in children. Overall study results and limits: Most T-cell counts and diversity one year after the transplant came from T cells that were newly produced. After transplant, high TCRbeta diversity at day 60 in some patients arose from surviving recipient T cells and thymic progenitors. Reportedly, alpha-beta T cells present about two months post-transplant originated from several hundred expanded clones of graft origin.

Preparing the TCRbeta library involved the use of unique molecular identifiers. TCRdb ran MiXCR on the PCR reads and lists one entry per CDR3 protein. The repertoire holds about 980,000 distinct CDR3 sequences, with around 30% as singletons. Sequences were derived from PBMCs, mostly from graft donor cells, sampled 360 days after TCRalphabeta/CD19-depleted stem cell transplant. The TCR was taken from a boy younger than two who had a stem cell transplant for SCID, so the T cells may come from the graft donor.

DNA for the CDR3: TGTGCCAGCAGCCGTCGACTAGCGGGGGGGCCGGACGGGCAGTTCTTC. It yields the protein CASSRRLAGGPDGQFF. J is TRBJ2-1 and V is TRBV3-1, with 14 nucleotides matching TRBD2. The CDR3 consists of 16 residues. The germline V gene has CDR1 LGHDT and CDR2 YNNKEL (reference sequence). The ends lost 4 bases at V and 12 bases at J; junction bases unmatched: 11.